This entry features one TCR beta chain sequence. This specimen comes from a study of blood T cell repertoires in COVID-19. Across the whole study: PBMCs, B-cell-depleted T cells, or T cells were the source of the cDNA or gDNA that made up the material.

Followed longitudinally, the Seattle patients had been enrolled during active infection. The method was immunoSEQ multiplex PCR; TCRdb's version includes in-frame clones alone and lacks a portion of them. The sample consists of 150,000 to 200,000 clones, around 80% of them appearing once. The germline CDR1 and CDR2 sequences are MDHEN and SYDVKM. V was clipped by 3 bases and J by 5 bases; unmatched bases: 5. The CDR3 has 14 residues. The material sequenced was peripheral blood. The clonotype was recovered from a woman aged 80 or over with COVID-19, enrolled during active disease. This chain links TRBV28 with TRBJ2-7, with 9 bases fitting TRBD1. CDR3 amino acids: CASSLTGGGNEQYF. In nucleotides, the CDR3 is TGTGCCAGCAGTTTGACAGGGGGGGGCAACGAGCAGTACTTC.